The entry below gives a single TCR beta chain sequence along with its context. The antigen remains undetermined. There were no recent acute infections or vaccinations among the donors, who were healthy HIV-negative adults. The record originates from a study of shared clonotypes between healthy human individuals. Trimming stripped 5 bases from V and 1 base from J, with 8 bases between. CDR1 and CDR2 (germline): SGHTA, FQGNSA. This CDR3 has 13 residues. Several immunoSEQ plates received, in even portions, the genomic DNA of each subset. In the original analysis: With immunoSEQ giving junction-only sequences and no quality scores, filtering differed. The protocol was immunoSEQ multiplex PCR, while the TCRdb copy is restricted to in-frame clones and leaves out a portion. V and J calls and clone size are as listed in that table; D and trimming were resolved from the DNA. Among approximately 470,000 clones, around 73% were seen once, and the ten largest hold more than 10%.

Findings and caveats of the study: There were few donors, and this limited the genetic and exposure-history diversity represented.

The rearrangement joins TRBV7-2 to TRBJ2-5; D possibly matches TRBD1 or TRBD2 (5 bases each). The sequenced material came from PBMCs. The source of this sequence is a middle-aged woman in good health. Some clones in this sample may be carry-over from other donors' samples. Here the CDR3 DNA reads TGTGCCAGCAGCGGGGGTCTCCAAGAGACCCAGTACTTC. Translating it yields CASSGGLQETQYF.